This TCR beta chain came from a study of CD8 T cells in ankylosing spondylitis. General study results and limits: Ankylosing spondylitis blood appeared to carry a characteristic TCR beta motif of roughly 8 highly homologous variants. Disease-linked clones were reportedly significantly enriched in matched ankylosing spondylitis synovial fluid.

In the case of this clonotype: The antigen is unknown.

The CDR3 has 16 residues. In germline, CDR1 is SGDLS, CDR2 YYNGEE. V lost 2 bases and J 3 bases, leaving 15 bases between the germline ends. In making TCR beta libraries, quantitative 5'-RACE with molecular barcodes was used. TCRdb independently ran MiXCR on the 5' RACE reads; one entry per CDR3 protein. The sample holds around 140,000 distinct CDR3 sequences, approximately 17% seen once. The V and J genes are TRBV9 and TRBJ2-1; D unresolved. The sequenced sample consisted of blood, either unsorted or a sorted T cell fraction (not recorded which). The TCR was taken from a male donor with ankylosing spondylitis. In DNA form, the CDR3 reads TGTGCCAGCAGCGTCACTGGCGGAGTAGACTACAATGAGCAGTTCTTC. It is translated as CASSVTGGVDYNEQFF.